This T cell receptor (beta chain) appears in the sequencing data of a study of monozygotic twins with inflammatory bowel disease. Germline V gives CDR1 MNHEY, CDR2 SMNVEV (reference sequence). This CDR3 is 12 amino acids long. TCRdb reprocessed the 5' RACE reads; each CDR3 protein has one entry and no DNA is given. This table holds 200,000 to 250,000 distinct CDR3 sequences. The chain is built from TRBV27 and TRBJ2-7. The sequenced sample was blood. This TCR was recovered from a human donor with ulcerative colitis or Crohn's disease, or a healthy co-twin of an affected twin (not recorded which). This CDR3 is CASSLLGSEQYF.